This TCR beta chain stems from a study of graft-versus-host responses after intestinal transplantation. This CDR3 contains 13 residues. Germline CDR1 MGHRA, CDR2 YSYEKL. The germline V and J ends were trimmed by 1 base and 7 bases, with 8 bases remaining between them. Assay: immunoSEQ multiplex PCR; the TCRdb copy retains only in-frame clones and omits some. The table records around 21,000 clones, around 43% of them present only once. Each mixed lymphocyte reaction held some 200,000 CFSE-labeled responders and some 200,000 irradiated violet-dye-labeled stimulators. Material: alloreactive CD8+ T cells from a mixed lymphocyte reaction culture, obtained before transplantation. Subset denoted: CFSE-low proliferating T cells sorted from roughly 6-day pre-transplant mixed lymphocyte reaction (GvH or HvG direction). The clonotype comes from a human patient who was an organ donor for intestinal transplantation. V is TRBV4-1 and J is TRBJ2-1; D unresolved. The CDR3 is CASSQASRNEQFF. The DNA of the CDR3 is TGCGCCAGCAGCCAAGCGTCTAGGAATGAGCAGTTCTTC.